A single sample is the source of the 25 T cell receptor beta chains below, sequenced in a study of T cell repertoires in cytomegalovirus infection. A single record per CDR3 protein comes from TCRdb applying MiXCR to the reads. The sample lists about 180,000 distinct CDR3 sequences, approximately 15% occurring once. Sequenced sample: PBMCs. These receptors all come from a human donor in good health (CMV status not recorded). Some clones in this sample may be carry-over from other donors' samples.

This clonotype was seen ten or more times. V usage is TRBV7-8 and J usage is TRBJ2-5, with TRBD2 matching over 9 bases. V lost 1 base, J lost 5 bases, and 11 bases stayed unmatched. Germline CDR1 SGHVS, CDR2 FQNEAQ. The CDR3 is 17 residues long. The CDR3 region is CASSLGESGGSWETQYF. In DNA, the CDR3 is TGTGCCAGCAGCTTAGGGGAGAGCGGGGGGTCTTGGGAGACCCAGTACTTC.

This clonotype occurred many times. The chain couples TRBV6-1 to TRBJ2-1; 9 bases are shared with TRBD1. V shed 6 bases, J shed 15 bases, and the junction held 9 bases outside the gene matches. This CDR3 has 12 residues. Germline V gene lookup returns CDR1 MNHNS and CDR2 SASEGT. CDR3 coding DNA: TGTGCCAGCAGCTCCGAGGGACAGGGATTGTTCTTC. Encoded protein: CASSSEGQGLFF.

The gene calls are TRBV28 and TRBJ2-3; the match to TRBD2 covers 12 bases. Germline V lookup: CDR1 MDHEN, CDR2 SYDVKM. Trimming took 6 bases from V and 4 from J; bases not matched to a gene: 5. The CDR3 is 15 residues long. CDR3 coding DNA: TGTGCCAGCAGGGTGACTAGCGGGAGAGCAGATACGCAGTATTTT. Residues: CASRVTSGRADTQYF.

This clonotype showed up just a few times. The V call is TRBV5-1, the J call TRBJ2-5; 11 bases line up with TRBD1. Germline V gene lookup returns CDR1 SGHRS and CDR2 YFSETQ. Trimming cost V 3 bases and J 3 bases; bases outside gene matches: 4. The CDR3 covers 15 residues. The CDR3 DNA reads TGCGCCAGCAGCTCGGGGGACAGGGGGAAAGAGACCCAGTACTTC. Protein product: CASSSGDRGKETQYF.

The chain joins TRBV10-3 to TRBJ2-7, with D perhaps TRBD1 (5 bases). CDR3 length: 13 amino acids. Germline CDR1 ENHRY, CDR2 SYGVKD. V was trimmed by 8 bases and J by 5 bases, leaving 16 bases between them. The CDR3 DNA sequence: TGTGCCATCGGAACAGGTCCAAAAGACGAGCAGTACTTC. This gives the protein CAIGTGPKDEQYF.

This clonotype was detected ten times or more. The rearrangement joins TRBV7-2 to TRBJ1-5, with 7 bases fitting TRBD1. The V gene's germline CDR1 is SGHTA and CDR2 FQGNSA. This CDR3 is 18 amino acids long. V shed 6 bases and J 1 base; nucleotides not matched to a gene: 15. This chain's CDR3 is CASRATGVGALSNQPQHF. The CDR3 DNA follows: TGTGCCAGCAGGGCTACAGGGGTGGGCGCATTAAGCAATCAGCCCCAGCATTTT. Filled out from reference TRBV7-2 and TRBJ1-5, the complete variable domain reads GAGVSQSPSNKVTEKGKDVELRCDPISGHTALYWYRQSLGQGLEFLIYFQGNSAPDKSGLPSDRFSAERTGGSVSTLTIQRTQQEDSAVYLCASRATGVGALSNQPQHFGDGTRLSIL.

This clonotype appeared many times. The V gene is TRBV7-3, the J gene TRBJ2-6, with TRBD2 as a possible D gene (5 bases). CDR1 SGHTA and CDR2 FQGTGA come from the germline V gene. This CDR3 comprises 16 residues. The CDR3 sequence is CASREGVFSGANVLTF. CDR3 coding DNA: TGTGCATCACGAGAGGGAGTTTTCTCTGGGGCCAACGTCCTGACTTTC.

This clonotype has ten or more counts. The gene calls are TRBV20-1 and TRBJ1-5, with D perhaps matching TRBD1 (6 bases). Trimming removed 5 bases at V and 5 bases at J, with 22 bases between. The CDR3 contains 16 residues. Germline V gene data show CDR1 as DFQATT and CDR2 as SNEGSKA (reference sequence). This chain's CDR3 is CSAGLGQPKWDQPQHF. Written as DNA, the CDR3 is TGCAGTGCTGGCCTTGGACAGCCCAAGTGGGATCAGCCCCAGCATTTT.

This clonotype was counted at least ten times. V is TRBV11-2 and J is TRBJ2-2, with unresolved D. V was clipped by 2 bases and J by 1 base, with 5 bases between them. Germline lookup yields CDR1 SGHAT and CDR2 FQNNGV. The CDR3 has 14 residues. The CDR3 sequence: CASSLLQNTGELFF. The CDR3, as DNA: TGTGCCAGCAGCTTATTACAGAACACCGGGGAGCTGTTTTTT.

This clonotype has only a few counts. The J gene is TRBJ1-2, the V gene TRBV5-4; TRBD1 matches at 7 bases. The CDR3 consists of 13 residues. Germline-derived CDR1 and CDR2 are SGHNT and YYREEE (reference sequence). The trim removed 1 base at V and 6 bases at J, leaving 3 bases unmatched. The CDR3 loop is CASSLWQGDGYTF. The CDR3, as DNA: TGTGCCAGCAGCTTGTGGCAGGGGGATGGCTACACCTTC. The variable domain in full, completed from reference TRBV5-4 and TRBJ1-2, reads ETGVTQSPTHLIKTRGQQVTLRCSSQSGHNTVSWYQQALGQGPQFIFQYYREEENGRGNFPPRFSGLQFPNYSSELNVNALELDDSALYLCASSLWQGDGYTFGSGTRLTVV.

The table lists this clonotype with many counts. The chain has TRBV2 and TRBJ1-5; D gene ambiguous. Germline CDR1 and CDR2: SNHLY and FYNNEI. V shed 8 bases and J shed 6 bases, with 11 bases lying between them. This CDR3 is 12 amino acids long. The CDR3 DNA follows: TGTGCCAGCGGGAGCGTAGTTCAGCCCCAGCATTTT. Translation gives CASGSVVQPQHF.

This clonotype was seen repeatedly, ten times or more. The chain employs TRBV7-9 and TRBJ1-2; no clear D. V was pared by 5 bases and J by 4 bases, with 23 bases between. The CDR3 runs 17 residues. Germline V gene data show CDR1 as SEHNR and CDR2 as FQNEAQ (reference sequence). The chain's CDR3 is CASSLRGPSRGTYGYTF. CDR3 in DNA: TGTGCCAGCAGCCTCCGAGGACCCTCACGAGGAACCTATGGCTACACCTTC. The variable domain in full, completed from reference TRBV7-9 and TRBJ1-2, reads DTGVSQNPRHKITKRGQNVTFRCDPISEHNRLYWYRQTLGQGPEFLTYFQNEAQLEKSRLLSDRFSAERPKGSFSTLEIQRTEQGDSAMYLCASSLRGPSRGTYGYTFGSGTRLTVV.

This clonotype has more than one count but fewer than ten. The chain carries TRBV29-1 and TRBJ2-7; D not resolved. Germline-derived CDR1 and CDR2 are SQVTM and ANQGSEA. There are 12 residues in the CDR3. The V and J ends lost 7 bases and 1 base respectively, with 11 bases between them. CDR3 protein: CSAVGDSYEQYF. CDR3 nucleotide sequence: TGCAGCGCCGTTGGGGATTCCTACGAGCAGTACTTC.

The chain links TRBV10-1 to TRBJ2-1; D is possibly TRBD1 (6 bases). Deletions cut 4 bases from V and 11 bases from J, with 9 bases between. Germline V CDR1 and CDR2: WNHNN, SYGVQD (reference sequence). This CDR3 region has 11 residues. Written as DNA, the CDR3 is TGCGCCAGCAGTGTTGGGACACAGCAGTTCTTC. Protein product: CASSVGTQQFF.

In its sample, this clonotype was seen a few times. The gene calls are TRBV2 and TRBJ1-1, with D possibly being TRBD1 (5 bases). The length of the CDR3 is 12 residues. Germline-derived CDR1 and CDR2 are SNHLY and FYNNEI. The ends were cut back, 7 bases at V and 5 bases at J, with 11 bases in the middle. In DNA, the CDR3 is TGTGCCAGCAATCTATGGGGGACTGAAGCTTTCTTT. It translates to CASNLWGTEAFF.

The V call is TRBV7-9, the J call TRBJ1-4; weak D call: TRBD1 (5 bases). This CDR3 comprises 11 residues. Germline CDR1 SEHNR, CDR2 FQNEAQ (reference sequence). The germline V and J ends were trimmed by 7 bases and 13 bases, with 13 bases remaining between them. CDR3 amino acids: CASTPGLILFF. CDR3 nucleotides: TGTGCCAGCACCCCGGGACTAATACTGTTTTTT.

The chain carries TRBV20-1 and TRBJ1-4; 7 nucleotides match TRBD1. The CDR3 consists of 18 residues. CDR1 and CDR2 (germline): DFQATT, SNEGSKA (reference sequence). Losses at the gene ends were 6 bases for V and 1 base for J; bases not matched to a gene: 17. The CDR3 loop is CSAPDTGDVLRTNEKLFF. CDR3 nucleotides: TGCAGTGCCCCTGATACAGGGGACGTCCTTAGAACTAATGAAAAACTGTTTTTT.

This clonotype was observed many times. The V and J genes are TRBV6-1 and TRBJ1-3; D is perhaps TRBD1 (6 bases). The germline V gene has CDR1 MNHNS and CDR2 SASEGT. V was shortened by 5 bases and J by 8 bases, with 16 bases between the two germline ends. The CDR3 has 14 amino acids. Written as DNA, the CDR3 is TGTGCCAGCAGTCCCCTGACAGGAGGGGACACCATATATTTT. Translated, it gives CASSPLTGGDTIYF.

This clonotype was found a few times. V gene TRBV24-1 combines with J gene TRBJ1-6; the match to TRBD1 covers 9 bases. V gave up 4 bases and J gave up 8 bases; unmatched junction bases: 5. The CDR3 runs to 15 residues. From germline, CDR1 is KGHDR and CDR2 SFDVKD. The CDR3 sequence: CATSEGQGKDSPLHF. The CDR3 DNA follows: TGTGCCACCAGTGAAGGACAGGGGAAGGATTCACCCCTCCACTTT.

This clonotype has a count of ten or more. The V and J genes are TRBV7-2 and TRBJ2-7, with a weak D call TRBD2 (6 bases). Germline V gives CDR1 SGHTA, CDR2 FQGNSA. V lost 5 bases, J lost 4 bases, and 18 bases lay in between. The CDR3 extends over 15 amino acids. The CDR3 nucleotides are TGTGCCAGCAGCAACCGGGAGACCATAGGGTACGAGCAGTACTTC. This encodes CASSNRETIGYEQYF.

In its sample, this clonotype was seen many times. The V call is TRBV29-1, the J call TRBJ2-1; TRBD2 is a possible D gene (5 bases). V lost 4 bases to trimming and J lost 7 bases, with 14 bases between them. This CDR3 has 13 residues. Germline values: CDR1 SQVTM, CDR2 ANQGSEA. The CDR3 coding sequence is TGCAGCGTTGCCGGACTTATGGGGAATGAGCAGTTCTTC. Amino acid sequence: CSVAGLMGNEQFF.

This clonotype was counted at least ten times. The rearrangement joins TRBV10-3 to TRBJ2-3; D is ambiguous. Germline V CDR1 and CDR2: ENHRY, SYGVKD. This CDR3 is 12 amino acids long. Trimming took 0 bases from V and 4 from J, leaving 2 bases between them. The CDR3 DNA sequence: TGTGCCATCAGTGAGTCCTCAGATACGCAGTATTTT. It yields the protein CAISESSDTQYF.

This clonotype was detected only a few times. The chain couples TRBV3-1 to TRBJ2-2, with D maybe TRBD2 (5 bases). The V gene's germline CDR1 is LGHDT and CDR2 YNNKEL (reference sequence). This CDR3 is built from 14 residues. Between the trimmed V and J ends, which lost 6 bases and 4 bases, there was a span of 12 bases. CDR3 amino acids: CASRPLGGTGELFF. CDR3 nucleotides: TGTGCCAGCAGACCTCTAGGAGGCACCGGGGAGCTGTTTTTT.

This sequence joins TRBV6-7 and TRBJ2-3; no clear D. TRBV6-7 is labeled an ORF, and its function is uncertain. The CDR3 runs 15 residues. V was cut by 2 bases and J by 1 base, with 10 bases left in between. The CDR3 loop reads CASSYEDGGTDTQYF. The CDR3 DNA reads TGTGCCAGCAGTTACGAGGACGGCGGCACAGATACGCAGTATTTT.

This clonotype has ten or more counts. The rearrangement uses TRBV28 and TRBJ2-1; a possible D gene is TRBD1 (5 bases). CDR1 and CDR2 (germline): MDHEN, SYDVKM. The CDR3 is 15 amino acids. V lost 2 bases and J 3 bases, leaving 11 bases between the germline ends. This CDR3 reads CASSLRGWGYNEQFF. Written as DNA, the CDR3 is TGTGCCAGCAGTTTAAGGGGTTGGGGCTACAATGAGCAGTTCTTC.